The clone carrying this T cell receptor (beta chain) was recorded once. As yet, its antigen is unknown. This entry comes from a study of cytomegalovirus exposure and HLA in healthy donors. Study results and limitations: Presence/absence analyses assumed roughly uniform sequencing depth across donors. Likely technical artifact: a cluster of highly shared sequence variants. V- and J-gene trimming of TCR beta was linked (in a later analysis) to a missense DCLRE1C variant.

CDR3 length: 13 residues. CDR1 GTSNPN and CDR2 SVGIG come from the germline V gene (reference sequence). V was clipped by 0 bases and J by 7 bases, with 12 bases between them. Use of 60 Vbeta and 13 Jbeta primers characterized the PCR. Profiled with immunoSEQ multiplex PCR; TCRdb holds only in-frame clones, not every one. The data show about 110,000 clones, around 79% seen once. The specimen was PBMCs. This receptor was taken from a man between 60 and 70 years old in good health and CMV-seronegative. The chain recombines TRBV30 with TRBJ1-1; D is unresolved. The CDR3 sequence: CAWSVPDSLEAFF. The CDR3 DNA follows: TGTGCCTGGAGTGTACCGGACTCCCTTGAAGCTTTCTTT.